A selection of T cell receptor beta chains follows, all from one sample in a study of T cell repertoires in cytomegalovirus infection. Each CDR3 protein is one row after TCRdb ran MiXCR on the reads. The sample has about 130,000 distinct CDR3 sequences, 7% to 10% seen once. Sequences were obtained from PBMCs. The receptors derive from a human donor in good health (CMV status not recorded). Some clones in this sample may be carry-over from other donors' samples. CDR3s include the opening cysteine and the closing phenylalanine or tryptophan. The D gene is left open where the match is weak. Size is stated for part of the rows, as once, few or many counts, or as a class when the clone is expanded.

clone_size	j_call	d_call	v_call	cdr3_nt	cdr3_aa
many	TRBJ1-1	TRBD1	TRBV4-1	TGCGCCAGCAGCCTACAAAAGGCCGGGACAGTTGAAGCTTTCTTT	CASSLQKAGTVEAFF
.	TRBJ1-1	.	TRBV12-3/TRBV12-4	TGTGCCAGCAGCCCAACTATGGGGATTGGGATGAACACTGAAGCTTTCTTT	CASSPTMGIGMNTEAFF
many	TRBJ2-3	.	TRBV7-8	TGTGCCAGCCACGGTAGGAATACGCAGTATTTT	CASHGRNTQYF
few	TRBJ2-6	.	TRBV29-1	TGCAGCGTTGAGGGGGGAGCCGGGGCCAACGTCCTGACTTTC	CSVEGGAGANVLTF
many	TRBJ2-1	.	TRBV5-6	TGTGCCAGCAGCTTGTCGGGCGGGGCCGGGAGCTCCTACAATGAGCAGTTCTTC	CASSLSGGAGSSYNEQFF
.	TRBJ2-3	TRBD2	TRBV20-1	TGCAGTGCTAGAGTCGTTGCTAGCGGGCCCCAAGATACGCAGTATTTT	CSARVVASGPQDTQYF
many	TRBJ2-7	TRBD2	TRBV7-8	TGTGCCAGCAGCGTACAGCGGGGCTCCTACGAGCAGTACTTC	CASSVQRGSYEQYF
.	TRBJ2-7	.	TRBV29-1	TGCAGCGTGGGGCGAGCGGAGCACTACGAGCAGTACTTC	CSVGRAEHYEQYF
many	TRBJ2-2	.	TRBV19	TGTGCCAGCTTTACGACAGGGAGGGGGACCGGGGAGCTGTTTTTT	CASFTTGRGTGELFF
many	TRBJ2-1	TRBD2	TRBV20-1	TGCAGTGCTAAACCACAGGGTTTTCTAGCGGGGGGCAACTCCTACAATGAGCAGTTCTTC	CSAKPQGFLAGGNSYNEQFF
few	TRBJ2-5	TRBD1	TRBV6-2/TRBV6-3	TGTGCCAGCGAGACAGGGGCCGAGACCCAGTACTTC	CASETGAETQYF
many	TRBJ2-7	.	TRBV28	TGTGCCAGCAGTGACAGGTTCAACGAGCAGTACTTC	CASSDRFNEQYF
.	TRBJ2-7	.	TRBV6-6	TGTGCCAGCAGCCGGGACGTCTACGAGCAGTACTTC	CASSRDVYEQYF
many	TRBJ1-6	.	TRBV20-1	TGCAGTGCTAGCTTAACGGGAAGCTCCTATAATTCACCCCTCCACTTT	CSASLTGSSYNSPLHF
few	TRBJ1-3	.	TRBV20-1	TGCAGTGCTAGTCCTCTACTTGGGGGAGGAAACACCATATATTTT	CSASPLLGGGNTIYF
.	TRBJ2-1	TRBD2	TRBV19	TGTGCCAGTAGTATAGCCGCGGGAGGTGAGCAGTTCTTC	CASSIAAGGEQFF
few	TRBJ1-6	TRBD1	TRBV6-5	TGTGCCAGCCCGGGAGGGGACAGTGGGGGTGGCCTCCACTTT	CASPGGDSGGGLHF
many	TRBJ2-1	.	TRBV7-6	TGTGCCAGCATTCTAAATCCGGACAATTCCTACAATGAGCAGTTCTTC	CASILNPDNSYNEQFF
few	TRBJ1-1	.	TRBV20-1	TGCAGTGCTAGAGATCTTAGAGGGAACGAAGCTTTCTTT	CSARDLRGNEAFF
many	TRBJ1-5	TRBD1	TRBV7-2	TGTGCCAGCAGCCCCGGGACAGGGATTGTTCAGCCCCAGCATTTT	CASSPGTGIVQPQHF
.	TRBJ1-1	.	TRBV20-1	TGCAGTGCTTACTTCGGAGACGCTAACACTGAAGCTTTCTTT	CSAYFGDANTEAFF
.	TRBJ2-2	.	TRBV27	TGTGCCAGCACCCCCGCGGGGAAGCACACCGGGGAGCTGTTTTTT	CASTPAGKHTGELFF
many	TRBJ1-1	TRBD1	TRBV5-4	TGTGCCAGCAGCCCACAGGGGTACACTGAAGCTTTCTTT	CASSPQGYTEAFF
many	TRBJ2-1	TRBD2	TRBV7-2	TGTGCCAGCAGCTTACGCGGGGGGGACTTCAATGAGCAGTTCTTC	CASSLRGGDFNEQFF
.	TRBJ1-6	TRBD1	TRBV28	TGTGCCAGCAGTGAGGGACAGGGATGGAATTCACCCCTCCACTTT	CASSEGQGWNSPLHF
many	TRBJ2-1	.	TRBV11-2	TGTGCCAGCAGCTCGACTGGGACGAAGCAGTTCTTC	CASSSTGTKQFF
.	TRBJ1-1	TRBD1	TRBV5-5	TGTGCCAGCAGCTTTGGAGGGGGCTTCGAAGCTTTCTTT	CASSFGGGFEAFF
many	TRBJ1-2	.	TRBV7-9	TGTGCCAGCAGCCCAGCTTGGAAAGGCTACACCTTC	CASSPAWKGYTF
many	TRBJ2-7	.	TRBV29-1	TGCAGCGTTCGAAAAAGTGCCTACGAGCAGTACTTC	CSVRKSAYEQYF
many	TRBJ1-2	TRBD1	TRBV7-2	TGTGCCAGCAGCTTAGCCGACAGGGGCGGAGGCTACACCTTC	CASSLADRGGGYTF
.	TRBJ2-7	TRBD1	TRBV6-5	TGTGCCAGCAGTTACTCGACCGGATTACAGGGGCTCGAGCAGTACTTC	CASSYSTGLQGLEQYF
few	TRBJ2-3	.	TRBV5-1	TGCGCCAGCAGCCCGGAGGGGGGGCCACTAGATACGCAGTATTTT	CASSPEGGPLDTQYF
many	TRBJ2-3	TRBD2	TRBV7-2	TGTGCCAGCAGCGAGCTAGCGGGGGGCCTTACCACAGATACGCAGTATTTT	CASSELAGGLTTDTQYF
.	TRBJ2-1	.	TRBV12-3/TRBV12-4	TGTGCCAGAAGCCCAACCCCCAATGAGCAGTTCTTC	CARSPTPNEQFF
many	TRBJ2-1	TRBD2	TRBV7-2	TGTGCCAGCAGCTTTCGGACTAGCGGCTACAATGAGCAGTTCTTC	CASSFRTSGYNEQFF
.	TRBJ2-1	TRBD2	TRBV30	TGTGCCTGTCGATCTAGCGGGGGGTACAATGAGCAGTTCTTC	CACRSSGGYNEQFF
many	TRBJ2-2	.	TRBV7-2	TGTGCCAGCAGCCCGAGGGCGCGGTACACCGGGGAGCTGTTTTTT	CASSPRARYTGELFF
many	TRBJ2-7	.	TRBV28	TGTGCCAGCAGTATGGCTGTGACAGCGAGCTCCTACGAGCAGTACTTC	CASSMAVTASSYEQYF
.	TRBJ1-5	.	TRBV29-1	TGCAGCGTTGGCGGGAGCGGGCAGCCCCAGCATTTT	CSVGGSGQPQHF
many	TRBJ1-2	.	TRBV7-2	TGTGCCAGCAGCAACAGAGCTAACTATGGCTACACCTTC	CASSNRANYGYTF
many	TRBJ2-3	.	TRBV7-2	TGTGCCAGCAGCCGATTTCGAAGGGCTACAGATACGCAGTATTTT	CASSRFRRATDTQYF
many	TRBJ2-1	TRBD2	TRBV7-2	TGTGCCAGCAGCTTACCGGGACTAGAGGCCGGTGAGCAGTTCTTC	CASSLPGLEAGEQFF
many	TRBJ1-3	TRBD1	TRBV7-2	TGTGCCAGCAGCTTGGGACAGGGATCCATATATTTT	CASSLGQGSIYF
many	TRBJ2-3	TRBD1	TRBV24-1	TGTGCCACCAGTCGGACAGGGGCGCTTAGCACAGATACGCAGTATTTT	CATSRTGALSTDTQYF
few	TRBJ2-5	.	TRBV20-1	TGCAGTGCTAGAGTTCAGGGAGAGACCCAGTACTTC	CSARVQGETQYF
many	TRBJ2-1	TRBD2	TRBV7-2	TGTGCCAGCAGCCGGAGCGGGGGGCTCCTCAATGAGCAGTTCTTC	CASSRSGGLLNEQFF
many	TRBJ2-6	TRBD1	TRBV11-2	TGTGCCAGCAGCTTGGACAGGGCTGGGGCCAACGTCCTGACTTTC	CASSLDRAGANVLTF
many	TRBJ2-7	TRBD2	TRBV4-1	TGCGCCAGCAGCCAAGTATCGCGTGGGGGGGGATACGAGCAGTACTTC	CASSQVSRGGGYEQYF
many	TRBJ2-7	TRBD1	TRBV6-1	TGTGCCAGCAGTACAGGGGATACCTCCTACGAGCAGTACTTC	CASSTGDTSYEQYF
.	TRBJ2-6	.	TRBV3-1	TGTGCCAGCAGCCACCTCACAGGGAAAGAGGAAGGGGCCAACGTCCTGACTTTC	CASSHLTGKEEGANVLTF
.	TRBJ1-1	.	TRBV11-2	TGTGCCAGCAGCTCAGAGGCGGGGAACACTGAAGCTTTCTTT	CASSSEAGNTEAFF
.	TRBJ2-7	.	TRBV20-1	TGCAGTGCTAGGGACGGGGCCGACTACGAGCAGTACTTC	CSARDGADYEQYF
.	TRBJ1-1	.	TRBV9	TGTGCCAGCAGCGAGATGGGAGGCCCGAACACTGAAGCTTTCTTT	CASSEMGGPNTEAFF
many	TRBJ1-4	.	TRBV15	TGTGCCACCAGCAAAGGGGCTATCGATGAAAAACTGTTTTTT	CATSKGAIDEKLFF